A single sample is the source of the 17 T cell receptor beta chains below, sequenced in a study of cytomegalovirus exposure and HLA in healthy donors (dated by TCRdb to the late 2010s). Library prep was done by the immunoSEQ multiplex PCR assay. TCRdb took over this immuneACCESS table, retaining in-frame rearrangements with V and J assigned. Such tables are incomplete; in checked studies, under half of the missing clones stem from an unresolved V gene, and the remainder is unexplained. The sample table shows 90,000 to 150,000 clones, and about 82% are seen once. Of the sample, under 5% is held by the ten largest clones. Specimen: PBMCs. These receptors were taken from a man younger than 35 in good health and CMV-seronegative.

This clone was recorded once. This chain connects TRBV29-1 to TRBJ1-5, with 9 nucleotides matching TRBD1. The CDR3 spans 14 residues. Trimming at V came to 6 bases and at J to 6 bases, leaving 9 bases not matched to a gene. The germline gives CDR1 SQVTM, CDR2 ANQGSEA. Written as DNA, the CDR3 is TGCAGCGTGCAAACAGGGGGCGCTTCTCAGCCCCAGCATTTT. As protein: CSVQTGGASQPQHF.

The rearrangement joins TRBV30 to TRBJ1-6, with a weak D call TRBD1 (6 bases). V was pared by 3 bases and J by 6 bases, with 21 bases between. Germline CDR1 reads GTSNPN; CDR2 reads SVGIG (reference sequence). The CDR3 runs to 17 residues. The DNA for the CDR3 is TGTGCCTGGAGCGAGGACCCCACAGGGTGGCTTAATTCACCCCTCCACTTT. It encodes CAWSEDPTGWLNSPLHF. Combining the CDR3 with reference TRBV30 and TRBJ1-6 gives the whole variable domain SQTIHQWPATLVQPVGSPLSLECTVEGTSNPNLYWYRQAAGRGLQLLFYSVGIGQISSEVPQNLSASRPQDRQFILSSKKLLLSDSGFYLCAWSEDPTGWLNSPLHFGNGTRLTVT.

CDR3 sequence: CASRGLSGYNEQFF. For the CDR3, the DNA is TGTGCCAGCAGGGGGCTATCGGGCTACAATGAGCAGTTCTTC. The V gene is TRBV27, the J gene TRBJ2-1; maybe TRBD1 (5 bases). Germline assignment: CDR1 MNHEY and CDR2 SMNVEV (reference sequence). The CDR3 spans 14 residues. V was clipped by 6 bases and J by 3 bases, with 12 bases between them.

This chain links TRBV5-5 with TRBJ2-7; D is ambiguous. The CDR3 is 12 residues long. Germline V gene lookup returns CDR1 SGHKS and CDR2 YYEKEE (reference sequence). Trimming took off 5 bases at V and 2 bases at J, with 8 bases between the two ends. The CDR3 bases are TGTGCCAGCAGATCTACTACCTACGAGCAGTACTTC. Translation gives CASRSTTYEQYF.

The chain links TRBV6-6 to TRBJ2-1; tentatively, D is TRBD2 (5 bases). Trimming pared 2 bases from V and 4 bases from J, leaving 6 bases between. The CDR3 is 13 residues long. Germline V gives CDR1 MNHNY, CDR2 SVGAGI (reference sequence). CDR3 sequence: CASSYREYNEQFF. The CDR3, as DNA: TGTGCCAGCAGTTACCGGGAATACAATGAGCAGTTCTTC.

The V and J genes are TRBV4-1 and TRBJ1-5, with D perhaps matching TRBD1 (6 bases). Trimming pared 4 bases from V and 4 bases from J, leaving 11 bases between. CDR3 length equals 14 residues. Germline V gene sequence: CDR1 MGHRA, CDR2 YSYEKL. The CDR3 region has the DNA TGCGCCAGCAGCCGCTCCCAGGGGAATCAGCCCCAGCATTTT. This gives the protein CASSRSQGNQPQHF.

This clone was found a few times. The chain is built from TRBV7-9 and TRBJ1-2; the match to TRBD1 covers 7 bases. V gave up 5 bases and J gave up 5 bases; unmatched junction bases: 5. Looked up from germline, CDR1 is SEHNR and CDR2 is FQNEAQ (reference sequence). The CDR3 totals 13 residues. CDR3 nucleotides: TGTGCCAGCAGCGGACAGGATCTATATGGCTACACCTTC. The encoded protein is CASSGQDLYGYTF.

This chain uses TRBV19 with TRBJ1-1, with D unclear. Trimming cost V 3 bases and J 7 bases, with 9 bases left between them. Germline V gene sequence: CDR1 LNHDA, CDR2 SQIVND (reference sequence). This CDR3 has 12 amino acids. DNA of the CDR3: TGTGCCAGTAGTATCCGGCGGGATGAAGCTTTCTTT. This translates into CASSIRRDEAFF.

This clone was counted between two and nine times. V usage is TRBV9 and J usage is TRBJ2-7; perhaps TRBD2 as D (5 bases). The V and J ends lost 0 bases and 4 bases respectively, with 11 bases between them. The CDR3 sequence is 14 residues long. Germline V gene sequence: CDR1 SGDLS, CDR2 YYNGEE. CDR3 loop: CASSVEDLGYEQYF. The CDR3 DNA sequence: TGTGCCAGCAGCGTAGAGGACTTGGGGTACGAGCAGTACTTC. The variable domain in full, with the rest retrieved from reference TRBV9 and TRBJ2-7, is DSGVTQTPKHLITATGQRVTLRCSPRSGDLSVYWYQQSLDQGLQFLIQYYNGEERAKGNILERFSAQQFPDLHSELNLSSLELGDSALYFCASSVEDLGYEQYFGPGTRLTVT.

The chain couples TRBV25-1 to TRBJ1-1; 7 positions match TRBD1. The CDR3 loop spans 14 amino acids. Germline loops: CDR1 MGHDK, CDR2 SYGVNS. V gave up 6 bases and J gave up 0 bases; unmatched junction bases: 4. The CDR3 region has the DNA TGTGCCAGCAGGGAAACAGGGGTGAACACTGAAGCTTTCTTT. Amino acid sequence: CASRETGVNTEAFF. The variable domain in full, with the rest retrieved from reference TRBV25-1 and TRBJ1-1, is EADIYQTPRYLVIGTGKKITLECSQTMGHDKMYWYQQDPGMELHLIHYSYGVNSTEKGDLSSESTVSRIRTEHFPLTLESARPSHTSQYLCASRETGVNTEAFFGQGTRLTVV.

This rearrangement joins TRBV5-1 to TRBJ2-2, with TRBD1 matching over 11 bases. This CDR3 is built from 16 residues. Trimming cost V 4 bases and J 5 bases; bases outside gene matches: 7. Germline lookup yields CDR1 SGHRS and CDR2 YFSETQ. Here the CDR3 DNA reads TGCGCCAGCAGCCGGACCGGGACAGGGGGAACCGGGGAGCTGTTTTTT. The encoded protein is CASSRTGTGGTGELFF.

V and J are TRBV27 and TRBJ2-7; TRBD1 matches at 12 bases. The CDR3 runs 14 residues. In germline, CDR1 is MNHEY, CDR2 SMNVEV (reference sequence). V lost 5 bases, J lost 7 bases, and 6 bases stayed unmatched. CDR3 nucleotide sequence: TGTGCCAGCAGTATGGGACAGGGGGCGGGGGAGCAGTACTTC. This translates into CASSMGQGAGEQYF.

The chain carries TRBV27 and TRBJ2-2; TRBD2 agrees at 7 bases. Germline-derived CDR1 and CDR2 are MNHEY and SMNVEV (reference sequence). J gave up 6 bases and V 5 bases, and 6 bases lay outside the gene matches. The CDR3 is 14 amino acids. The CDR3 DNA reads TGTGCCAGCAGTCATACAGGACTAGCCGGGGAGCTGTTTTTT. It codes for CASSHTGLAGELFF.

This chain connects TRBV6-1 to TRBJ2-1, with D tentatively TRBD1 (6 bases). CDR1 is MNHNS and CDR2 is SASEGT in the germline V gene. Trimming removed 1 base at V and 2 bases at J, with 9 bases between. The CDR3 extends over 15 amino acids. CDR3 amino acids: CASSEGSGAYNEQFF. The CDR3 DNA follows: TGTGCCAGCAGTGAAGGGTCAGGGGCCTACAATGAGCAGTTCTTC.

In this sample, this clone turned up once. This chain uses TRBV6-1 with TRBJ1-5; D is unclear. This CDR3 contains 14 residues. The ends were cut back, 4 bases at V and 1 base at J, with 8 bases in the middle. Per the germline V gene, CDR1 is MNHNS and CDR2 is SASEGT. The CDR3 spells CASSVSSSNQPQHF. CDR3 nucleotides: TGTGCCAGCAGTGTCAGTAGCAGCAATCAGCCCCAGCATTTT.

V gene TRBV14 combines with J gene TRBJ2-1; 11 nucleotides agree with TRBD2. Trimming removed 0 bases from V and 6 bases from J; junction bases left unmatched: 4. In germline, CDR1 is SGHDN, CDR2 FVKESK. This CDR3 spans 16 amino acids. CDR3 sequence reads: CASSQELAGAINEQFF. CDR3 bases: TGTGCCAGCAGCCAAGAACTAGCGGGGGCCATCAATGAGCAGTTCTTC.

V usage is TRBV28 and J usage is TRBJ2-7, with TRBD1 as a possible D gene (6 bases). This CDR3 comprises 13 residues. V lost 3 bases, J lost 3 bases, and 9 bases lay in between. Per the germline V gene, CDR1 is MDHEN and CDR2 is SYDVKM. CDR3 residues: CASSFRDNYEQYF. The CDR3, as DNA: TGTGCCAGCAGTTTTCGGGACAACTACGAGCAGTACTTC.